A single T cell receptor (beta chain) is shown here with its context. The TCR beta CDR3 regions underwent amplification using RNA transcripts as the source. During a first-round RT-PCR of the TCR CDR3, the HTBI primer set was used. TCRdb re-called the multiplex PCR reads with MiXCR, one entry per CDR3 protein. The sample shows some 350,000 distinct CDR3 sequences, roughly 14% of them seen only once. The data were obtained in a study of T cells in Graves' hyperthyroidism and ophthalmopathy. This TCR was sampled from a woman younger than 30 with Graves' hyperthyroidism that later progressed to Graves' ophthalmopathy. Sequencing input: blood.

The CDR3 sequence is CASSQITSPPYEQYF. DNA of the CDR3: TGTGCCAGCAGCCAAATCACTAGTCCTCCCTACGAGCAGTACTTC. The chain carries TRBV3-1 and TRBJ2-7, with D perhaps matching TRBD2 (5 bases). Between the trimmed V and J ends, which lost 2 bases and 2 bases, there was a span of 13 bases. The germline gives CDR1 LGHDT, CDR2 YNNKEL (reference sequence). CDR3 size: 15 residues.